Listed below are T cell receptor beta chains from one sample, sequenced in a study of cytomegalovirus exposure and HLA in healthy donors. The assay was immunoSEQ multiplex PCR, and TCRdb's table has in-frame clones only and misses some. The table has around 130,000 clones, about 72% seen once; the top ten hold about 1.6%. The sequenced sample consisted of PBMCs. The receptors originated from a man younger than 40 in good health and CMV-seropositive. Both conserved end residues are part of each CDR3. D genes are given only for firm matches. Rows give clone size only sometimes, using once, few, many, or a class for an expanded clone.

J gene	D gene	clone size	V gene	CDR3 length	CDR3 DNA	CDR3 protein
TRBJ1-5	.	.	TRBV7-9	16	TGTGCCAGCAGCTTAGAGGGGGGACGGGAGGATCAGCCCCAGCATTTT	CASSLEGGREDQPQHF
TRBJ1-5	.	few	TRBV18	14	TGTGCCAGCTCACACGGACAGTCAAATCAGCCCCAGCATTTT	CASSHGQSNQPQHF
TRBJ2-7	.	.	TRBV18	14	TGTGCCAGCTCAGACAGCGTTAGCTCCTACGAGCAGTACTTC	CASSDSVSSYEQYF
TRBJ2-3	.	.	TRBV5-4	12	TGTGCCAGTGGGCGGGAATTGGATACGCAGTATTTT	CASGRELDTQYF
TRBJ2-7	TRBD2	.	TRBV5-1	16	TGCGCCAGCAGCCCTGGCGGAGCGGGAGAACTCTACGAGCAGTACTTC	CASSPGGAGELYEQYF
TRBJ2-5	TRBD2	.	TRBV7-2	17	TGTGCCAGCAGCTTACTAGCGGGAGGGCCGGCTTTCGGGACCCAGTACTTC	CASSLLAGGPAFGTQYF
TRBJ1-6	.	.	TRBV6-5	13	TGTGCCAGCAGTTACTTGGCAAATTCACCCCTCCACTTT	CASSYLANSPLHF
TRBJ2-2	TRBD1	.	TRBV5-4	16	TGTGCCAGCACCTATTACCCCGGACAGGGGGAACGGGAGCTGTTTTTT	CASTYYPGQGERELFF
TRBJ1-1	.	.	TRBV29-1	14	TGCAGCGTTCAGTCCCGGGTCGGCGACACTGAAGCTTTCTTT	CSVQSRVGDTEAFF
TRBJ2-7	TRBD1	.	TRBV7-2	14	TGTGCCAGCAGCTCGCGAAAACAGGGGGCCGAGCAGTACTTC	CASSSRKQGAEQYF
TRBJ2-1	.	few	TRBV4-3	15	TGCGCCAGCAGCCAAGATTGGTCCGACGGGAATGAGCAGTTCTTC	CASSQDWSDGNEQFF
TRBJ2-7	.	.	TRBV9	14	TGTGCCAGCAGCGTAGAGAGACTTAGCCTCGAGCAGTACTTC	CASSVERLSLEQYF
TRBJ2-7	.	.	TRBV6-5	16	TGTGCCAGCAGCTACCGACAACAGGGACCAGGGAGCGAGCAGTACTTC	CASSYRQQGPGSEQYF
TRBJ2-2	TRBD2	few	TRBV4-3	15	TGCGCCAGCGGTAGCGGGAGGCAAAACGCCGGGGAGCTGTTTTTT	CASGSGRQNAGELFF